The T cell receptor beta chain under discussion was sequenced for a study of early T cells in non-severe SARS-CoV-2 infection. As for the study in general: Chains stayed unpaired after sequencing of bulk RNA from unsorted whole blood. Study-level results: CD4 and private specificities were missed by VDJdb matching, which favored anti-spike CD8 responses.

TCRdb fed the 5' RACE reads into MiXCR, producing one record per CDR3 protein. Among approximately 33,000 distinct CDR3 sequences listed, around 5% were seen once. Turning to this clonotype: Its antigen is as yet unknown.

What was sequenced was whole blood. This TCR came from an adult who was a healthcare worker with PCR-confirmed SARS-CoV-2 infection or an uninfected control (not recorded which).

Here the CDR3 reads CASSFFNRVNTGELFF. CDR3 DNA sequence: TGTGCCAGCAGCTTTTTCAACCGGGTGAACACCGGGGAGCTGTTTTTT. V gene TRBV7-8 combines with J gene TRBJ2-2; D uncertain. Trimming removed 3 bases from V and 1 base from J, with 12 bases in between. The CDR3 is 16 amino acids. Germline V lookup: CDR1 SGHVS, CDR2 FQNEAQ.